The 13 T cell receptor beta chains listed next were all sequenced from one sample in a study of blood T cell repertoires in COVID-19. The repertoire was sequenced with immunoSEQ multiplex PCR; TCRdb's copy has only in-frame clones and lacks some. This sample has more than 120,000 clones, with about 80% found just once. Material: PBMCs or T cells enriched from blood (not recorded which). These receptor sequences come from a man between 50 and 59 years old in a cohort exposed to, infected with or recovered from COVID-19 (not recorded which).

As concerns this clone: The same CDR3 is also encoded by other DNA sequences in this sample. This sequence joins TRBV27 and TRBJ1-1, with a weak D call TRBD1 (6 bases). Germline V gene lookup returns CDR1 MNHEY and CDR2 SMNVEV (reference sequence). The V and J ends lost 6 bases and 4 bases respectively, with 9 bases between them. The CDR3 extends over 12 amino acids. The CDR3 spells CASRTGSTEAFF. The CDR3 DNA reads as TGTGCCAGCAGAACAGGGTCCACTGAAGCTTTCTTT.

The CDR3 sequence: CASSSGEGTDTQYF. CDR3 sequence (DNA): TGTGCCAGTAGTTCTGGGGAGGGCACAGATACGCAGTATTTT. The chain links TRBV19 to TRBJ2-3, with a weak D call TRBD2 (6 bases). Per the germline V gene, CDR1 is LNHDA and CDR2 is SQIVND (reference sequence). The ends were cut back, 5 bases at V and 1 base at J, with 10 bases in the middle. This CDR3 contains 14 residues.

The chain recombines TRBV19 with TRBJ2-1, with TRBD2 matching 7 bases. The germline V gene has CDR1 LNHDA and CDR2 SQIVND (reference sequence). Losses at the gene ends were 3 bases for V and 1 base for J; bases not matched to a gene: 6. The CDR3 runs 16 residues. In DNA form, the CDR3 reads TGTGCCAGTAGTATGGGAGCGGGAATTTCCTACAATGAGCAGTTCTTC. It encodes CASSMGAGISYNEQFF. The complete variable domain, with remaining parts taken from reference TRBV19 and TRBJ2-1, reads DGGITQSPKYLFRKEGQNVTLSCEQNLNHDAMYWYRQDPGQGLRLIYYSQIVNDFQKGDIAEGYSVSREKKESFPLTVTSAQKNPTAFYLCASSMGAGISYNEQFFGPGTRLTVL.

The chain joins TRBV30 to TRBJ1-6, with 9 nucleotides matching TRBD1. Per germline, CDR1 GTSNPN and CDR2 SVGIG (reference sequence). This CDR3 region has 15 residues. The junction had 10 bases not matched to a gene; V was cut back by 3 bases and J by 10 bases. The CDR3 spells CAWSLPGQGISPLHF. DNA of the CDR3: TGTGCCTGGAGCTTACCGGGACAGGGCATCTCACCCCTCCACTTT. Using reference TRBV30 and TRBJ1-6 for the parts outside the CDR3, the full variable domain is SQTIHQWPATLVQPVGSPLSLECTVEGTSNPNLYWYRQAAGRGLQLLFYSVGIGQISSEVPQNLSASRPQDRQFILSSKKLLLSDSGFYLCAWSLPGQGISPLHFGNGTRLTVT.

V usage is TRBV5-6 and J usage is TRBJ2-7; D is possibly TRBD2 (6 bases). With 4 bases removed from V and 2 bases from J, the gap between germline ends came to 19 bases. The CDR3 has 16 residues. The germline CDR1 and CDR2 sequences are SGHDT and YYEEEE. The CDR3 DNA is TGTGCCAGCAGCCTGGCGCGGCGGGGACGACCCTACGAGCAGTACTTC. It encodes CASSLARRGRPYEQYF. The whole variable domain, filled in from reference TRBV5-6 and TRBJ2-7, reads DAGVTQSPTHLIKTRGQQVTLRCSPKSGHDTVSWYQQALGQGPQFIFQYYEEEERQRGNFPDRFSGHQFPNYSSELNVNALLLGDSALYLCASSLARRGRPYEQYFGPGTRLTVT.

The rearrangement joins TRBV24-1 to TRBJ1-5; D is perhaps TRBD1 (6 bases). The length of the CDR3 is 12 residues. Per the germline V gene, CDR1 is KGHDR and CDR2 is SFDVKD. Trimming stripped 12 bases from V and 0 bases from J, with 8 bases between. The DNA of the CDR3 is TGTGCCGCAGGGGATAGCAATCAGCCCCAGCATTTT. Translation: CAAGDSNQPQHF.

This chain connects TRBV7-9 to TRBJ2-2; no definite D call. Deletions cut 6 bases from V and 6 bases from J, with 11 bases between. The V gene's germline CDR1 is SEHNR and CDR2 FQNEAQ (reference sequence). The CDR3 sequence is 13 residues long. The CDR3 DNA reads as TGTGCCAGCAGGCAAGAGGTAGCCGGGGAGCTGTTTTTT. This codes for CASRQEVAGELFF. Full variable domain (missing parts from reference TRBV7-9 and TRBJ2-2): DTGVSQNPRHKITKRGQNVTFRCDPISEHNRLYWYRQTLGQGPEFLTYFQNEAQLEKSRLLSDRFSAERPKGSFSTLEIQRTEQGDSAMYLCASRQEVAGELFFGEGSRLTVL.

This clone was picked up one time. CDR3 in DNA: TGTGCCAGCAGCCGACTTTACGAGCAGTTCTTC. Residues: CASSRLYEQFF. The chain employs TRBV28 and TRBJ2-1; no firm D call. The germline V gene has CDR1 MDHEN and CDR2 SYDVKM. Trimming took 6 bases from V and 10 from J, leaving 10 bases between them. CDR3 length: 11 residues.

This clone was picked up a small number of times. The V gene is TRBV30, the J gene TRBJ1-2; TRBD1 is a possible D gene (6 bases). The CDR3 contains 15 residues. The V end lost 3 bases, the J end lost 4 bases, and 18 bases lay between the germline ends. Per the germline V gene, CDR1 is GTSNPN and CDR2 is SVGIG (reference sequence). Written as DNA, the CDR3 is TGTGCCTGGAGGGGGGCCGTGTACGGAACCTATGGCTACACCTTC. Its translation is CAWRGAVYGTYGYTF.

The CDR3 nucleotides are TGTGCCAGCAGCGCTGGACTAGCGGGATACGCAGATACGCAGTATTTT. Its translation is CASSAGLAGYADTQYF. The chain has TRBV5-4 and TRBJ2-3, with 12 bases fitting TRBD2. CDR1 is SGHNT, CDR2 YYREEE, per germline (reference sequence). J lost 4 bases, V lost 4 bases, and 7 bases had no gene match. This CDR3 has 16 residues.

The chain uses TRBV6-5 and TRBJ2-7; 9 bases match TRBD1. CDR3 length equals 15 residues. V lost 4 bases, J lost 3 bases, and 7 bases stayed unmatched. Germline-derived CDR1 and CDR2 are MNHEY and SVGAGI. Here the CDR3 reads CASSSPRTGVYEQYF. The CDR3 DNA reads as TGTGCCAGCAGTTCCCCCCGGACAGGGGTCTACGAGCAGTACTTC.

The V and J genes are TRBV7-9 and TRBJ2-5; 12 nucleotides match TRBD2. The CDR3 covers 16 residues. CDR1 is SEHNR and CDR2 is FQNEAQ in the germline V gene (reference sequence). V gave up 2 bases and J gave up 3 bases; unmatched junction bases: 4. In nucleotides, the CDR3 is TGTGCCAGCAGCTTACGCCGACTAGCGGGGGAAGAGACCCAGTACTTC. Protein: CASSLRRLAGEETQYF.

The chain links TRBV7-9 to TRBJ2-3, with D tentatively TRBD2 (6 bases). CDR1 is SEHNR, CDR2 FQNEAQ, per germline (reference sequence). V lost 2 bases and J 4 bases, leaving 7 bases between the germline ends. This CDR3 is built from 13 residues. The CDR3 is CASSLSGADTQYF. CDR3 sequence (DNA): TGTGCCAGCAGCTTATCGGGGGCAGATACGCAGTATTTT. Together with reference TRBV7-9 and TRBJ2-3, the CDR3 gives the full variable domain: DTGVSQNPRHKITKRGQNVTFRCDPISEHNRLYWYRQTLGQGPEFLTYFQNEAQLEKSRLLSDRFSAERPKGSFSTLEIQRTEQGDSAMYLCASSLSGADTQYFGPGTRLTVL.